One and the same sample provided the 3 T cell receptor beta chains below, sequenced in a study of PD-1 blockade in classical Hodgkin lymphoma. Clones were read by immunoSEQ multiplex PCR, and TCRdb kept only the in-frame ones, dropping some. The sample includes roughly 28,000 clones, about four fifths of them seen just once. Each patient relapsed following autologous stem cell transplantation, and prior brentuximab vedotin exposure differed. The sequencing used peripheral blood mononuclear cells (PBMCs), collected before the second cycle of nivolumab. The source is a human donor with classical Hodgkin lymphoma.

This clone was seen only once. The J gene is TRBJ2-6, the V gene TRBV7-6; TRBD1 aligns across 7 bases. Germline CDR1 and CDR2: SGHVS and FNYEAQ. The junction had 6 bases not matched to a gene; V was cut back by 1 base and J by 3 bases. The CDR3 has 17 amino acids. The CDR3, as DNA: TGTGCCAGCAGCTTAGAGGGGGCCCTGGGTGGGGCCAACGTCCTGACTTTC. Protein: CASSLEGALGGANVLTF.

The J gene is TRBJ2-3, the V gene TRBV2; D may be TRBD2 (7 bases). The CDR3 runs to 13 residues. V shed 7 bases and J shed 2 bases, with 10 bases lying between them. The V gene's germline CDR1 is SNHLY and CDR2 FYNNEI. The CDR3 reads CASKGDYTDTQYF. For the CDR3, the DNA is TGTGCCAGCAAGGGGGACTACACAGATACGCAGTATTTT.

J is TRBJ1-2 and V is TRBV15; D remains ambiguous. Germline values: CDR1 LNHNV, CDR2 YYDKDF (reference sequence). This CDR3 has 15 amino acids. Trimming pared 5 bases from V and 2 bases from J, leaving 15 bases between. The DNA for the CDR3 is TGTGCCACCAGCCCAAGCCAAGGGTTGAACTATGGCTACACCTTC. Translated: CATSPSQGLNYGYTF.